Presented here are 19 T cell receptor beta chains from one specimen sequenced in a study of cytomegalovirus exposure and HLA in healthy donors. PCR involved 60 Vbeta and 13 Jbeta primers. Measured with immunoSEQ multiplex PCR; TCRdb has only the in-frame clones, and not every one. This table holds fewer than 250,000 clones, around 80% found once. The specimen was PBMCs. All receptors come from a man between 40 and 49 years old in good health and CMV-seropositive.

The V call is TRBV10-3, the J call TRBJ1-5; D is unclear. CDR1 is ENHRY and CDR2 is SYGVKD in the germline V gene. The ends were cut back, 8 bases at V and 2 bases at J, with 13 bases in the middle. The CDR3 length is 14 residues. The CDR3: CAIQGSGGNQPQHF. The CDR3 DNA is TGTGCCATCCAAGGATCCGGGGGCAATCAGCCCCAGCATTTT.

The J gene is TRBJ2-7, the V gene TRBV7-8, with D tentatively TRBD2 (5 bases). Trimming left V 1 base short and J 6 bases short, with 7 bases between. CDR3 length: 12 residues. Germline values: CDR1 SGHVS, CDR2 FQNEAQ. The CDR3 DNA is TGTGCCAGCAGCTTAGGGACTCCCGAGCAGTACTTC. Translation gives CASSLGTPEQYF. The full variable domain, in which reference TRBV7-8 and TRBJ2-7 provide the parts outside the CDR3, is GAGVSQSPRYKVAKRGQDVALRCDPISGHVSLFWYQQALGQGPEFLTYFQNEAQLDKSGLPSDRFFAERPEGSVSTLKIQRTQQEDSAVYLCASSLGTPEQYFGPGTRLTVT.

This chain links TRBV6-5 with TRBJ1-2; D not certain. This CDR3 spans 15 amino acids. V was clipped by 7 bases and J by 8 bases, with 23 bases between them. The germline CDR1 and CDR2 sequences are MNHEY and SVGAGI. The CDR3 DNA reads TGTGCCAGCACCTCCGGGAGGGCAAGTCGGCGAGGCTACACCTTC. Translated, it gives CASTSGRASRRGYTF.

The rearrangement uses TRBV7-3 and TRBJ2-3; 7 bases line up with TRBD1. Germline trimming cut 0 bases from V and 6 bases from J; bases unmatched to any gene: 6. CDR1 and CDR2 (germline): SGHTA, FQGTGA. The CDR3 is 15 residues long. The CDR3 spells CASSLTRGPVDTQYF. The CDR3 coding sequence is TGTGCCAGCAGCTTAACAAGGGGGCCCGTGGATACGCAGTATTTT.

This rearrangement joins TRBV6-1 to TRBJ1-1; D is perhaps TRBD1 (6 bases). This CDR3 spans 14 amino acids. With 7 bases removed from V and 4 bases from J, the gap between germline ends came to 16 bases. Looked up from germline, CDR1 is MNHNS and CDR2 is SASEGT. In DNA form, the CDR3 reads TGTGCCAGCATGCGGGTAAGGGGGGGCACTGAAGCTTTCTTT. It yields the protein CASMRVRGGTEAFF.

CDR3 nucleotides: TGTGCCTGGAACGGTCTAGCGGTAGATACGCAGTATTTT. Residues: CAWNGLAVDTQYF. The chain has TRBV30 and TRBJ2-3, with TRBD2 matching over 7 bases. V was clipped by 4 bases and J by 5 bases; unmatched bases: 6. This CDR3 comprises 13 residues. Germline CDR1 reads GTSNPN; CDR2 reads SVGIG (reference sequence).

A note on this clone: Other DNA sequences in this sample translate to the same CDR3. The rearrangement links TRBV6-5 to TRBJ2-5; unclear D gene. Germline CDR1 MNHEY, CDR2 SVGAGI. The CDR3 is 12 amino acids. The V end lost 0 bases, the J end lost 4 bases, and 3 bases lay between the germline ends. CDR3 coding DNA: TGTGCCAGCAGTTACTCCTCAGAGACCCAGTACTTC. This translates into CASSYSSETQYF.

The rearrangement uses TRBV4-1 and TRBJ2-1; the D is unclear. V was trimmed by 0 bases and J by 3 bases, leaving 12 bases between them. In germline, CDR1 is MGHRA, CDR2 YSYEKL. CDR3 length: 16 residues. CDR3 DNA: TGCGCCAGCAGCCAAGATAGAGGTATACTCTACAATGAGCAGTTCTTC. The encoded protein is CASSQDRGILYNEQFF.

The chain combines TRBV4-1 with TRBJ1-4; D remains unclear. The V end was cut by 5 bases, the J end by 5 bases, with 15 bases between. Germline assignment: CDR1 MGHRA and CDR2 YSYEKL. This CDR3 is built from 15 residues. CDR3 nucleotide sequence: TGCGCCAGCAGCTTACCGGGATATGGAAATGAAAAACTGTTTTTT. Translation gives CASSLPGYGNEKLFF.

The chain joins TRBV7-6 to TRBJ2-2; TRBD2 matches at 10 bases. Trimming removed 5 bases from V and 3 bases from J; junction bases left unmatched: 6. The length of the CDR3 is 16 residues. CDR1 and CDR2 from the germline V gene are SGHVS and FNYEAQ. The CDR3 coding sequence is TGTGCCAGCAGCACCCGGACTAGCGGCTACACCGGGGAGCTGTTTTTT. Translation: CASSTRTSGYTGELFF.

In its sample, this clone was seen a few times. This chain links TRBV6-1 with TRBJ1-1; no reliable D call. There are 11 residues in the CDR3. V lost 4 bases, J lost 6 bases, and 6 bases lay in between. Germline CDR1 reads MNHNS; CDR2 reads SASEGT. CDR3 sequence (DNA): TGTGCCAGCAGTGCGGTGGCTGAAGCTTTCTTT. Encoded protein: CASSAVAEAFF.

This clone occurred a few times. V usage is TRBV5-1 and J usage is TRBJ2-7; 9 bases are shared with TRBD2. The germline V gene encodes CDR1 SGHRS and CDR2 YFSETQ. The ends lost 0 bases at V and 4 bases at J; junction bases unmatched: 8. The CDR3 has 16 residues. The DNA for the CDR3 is TGCGCCAGCAGCTTGGGGGCGGGAGGGCCTGGATACGAGCAGTACTTC. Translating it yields CASSLGAGGPGYEQYF.

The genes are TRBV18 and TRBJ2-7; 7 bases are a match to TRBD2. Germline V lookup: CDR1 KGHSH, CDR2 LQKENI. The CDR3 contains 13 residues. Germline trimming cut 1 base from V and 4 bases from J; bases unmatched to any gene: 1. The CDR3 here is CASSPQGGYEQYV. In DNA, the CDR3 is TGTGCCAGCTCACCACAGGGAGGGTACGAGCAGTACGTC.

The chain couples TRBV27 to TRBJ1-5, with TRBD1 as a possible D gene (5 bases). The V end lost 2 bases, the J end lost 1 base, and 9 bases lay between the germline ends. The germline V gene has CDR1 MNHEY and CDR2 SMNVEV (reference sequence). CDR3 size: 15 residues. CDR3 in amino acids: CASSLEGASNQPQHF. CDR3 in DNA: TGTGCCAGCAGTTTAGAAGGGGCCAGCAATCAGCCCCAGCATTTT.

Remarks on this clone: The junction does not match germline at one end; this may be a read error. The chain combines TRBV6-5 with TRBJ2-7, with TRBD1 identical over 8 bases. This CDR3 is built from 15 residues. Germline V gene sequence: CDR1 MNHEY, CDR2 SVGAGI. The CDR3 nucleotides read TGTGCCAGCAGGTACTACAGGGGGAGCTCCTACGAGCAGTACTTC. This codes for CASRYYRGSSYEQYF.

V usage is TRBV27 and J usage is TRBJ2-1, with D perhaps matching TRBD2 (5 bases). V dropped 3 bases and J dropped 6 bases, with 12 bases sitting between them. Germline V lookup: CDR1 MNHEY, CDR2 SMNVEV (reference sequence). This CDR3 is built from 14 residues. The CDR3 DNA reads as TGTGCCAGCAGTTTCACCCTCAGCGGCAATGAGCAGTTCTTC. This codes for CASSFTLSGNEQFF.

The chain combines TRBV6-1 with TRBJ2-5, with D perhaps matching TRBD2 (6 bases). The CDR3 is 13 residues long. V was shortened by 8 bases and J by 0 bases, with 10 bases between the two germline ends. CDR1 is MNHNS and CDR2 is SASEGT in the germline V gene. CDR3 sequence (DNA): TGTGCCAGCGGATGGACTAACCAAGAGACCCAGTACTTC. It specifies CASGWTNQETQYF.

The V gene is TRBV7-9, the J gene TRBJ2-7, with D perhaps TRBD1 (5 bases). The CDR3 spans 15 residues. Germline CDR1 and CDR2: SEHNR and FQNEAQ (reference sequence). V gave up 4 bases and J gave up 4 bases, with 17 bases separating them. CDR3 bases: TGTGCCAGCAGCTCCCCACCCCAGGGTCGGTACGAGCAGTACTTC. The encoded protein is CASSSPPQGRYEQYF.

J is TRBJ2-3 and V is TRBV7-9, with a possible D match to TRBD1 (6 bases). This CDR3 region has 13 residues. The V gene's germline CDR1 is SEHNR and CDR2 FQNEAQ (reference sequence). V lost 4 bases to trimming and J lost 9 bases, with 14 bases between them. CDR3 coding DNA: TGTGCCAGCAGCTCTGGGGGCGTCTACACGCAGTATTTT. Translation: CASSSGGVYTQYF. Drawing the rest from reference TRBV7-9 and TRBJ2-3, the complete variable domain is DTGVSQNPRHKITKRGQNVTFRCDPISEHNRLYWYRQTLGQGPEFLTYFQNEAQLEKSRLLSDRFSAERPKGSFSTLEIQRTEQGDSAMYLCASSSGGVYTQYFGPGTRLTVL.